This T cell receptor beta chain was retrieved from a study of regulatory T cells in long-lasting Graves disease. Arm-PCR of CDR3 regions and iRepertoire HTBI primers were used to build TCR beta libraries. MiXCR, run by TCRdb on the multiplex PCR reads, gives a single entry per CDR3 protein. The sample contains around 360,000 distinct CDR3 sequences, roughly 16% of which appear only once. Time point specified: newly diagnosed GD, antithyroid drugs for less than 3 months. With RNA extracted from PBMCs as input, the TCR library was made. Xi'an, China, was home to the endocrinology department that provided patients. Overall study results and limits: Persistent disease exhibited a predilection for TRBV28, TRBJ1-2 and TRBJ2-5.

This clonotype was seen ten or more times. Its cognate antigen is unknown. Trimming took 2 bases from V and 3 from J; bases not matched to a gene: 5. Germline V gene sequence: CDR1 MNHEY, CDR2 SMNVEV (reference sequence). There are 15 residues in the CDR3. Another study also made use of these data, one on T cells in Graves' hyperthyroidism and ophthalmopathy. That source notes: Newly diagnosed patients aged 18 to 65 had hyperthyroidism of under 2 months' duration. Researchers found most expanded thyroid clonotypes above 0.001 in blood as well.

This sequence originates from a woman aged 18-29 years with Graves disease. The sequences come from peripheral blood mononuclear cells (PBMCs), collected at new diagnosis, from a patient treated with antithyroid drugs. The chain carries TRBV27 and TRBJ1-1; TRBD1 aligns across 8 bases. CDR3 sequence reads: CASSLTQGAYTEAFF. The CDR3 coding sequence is TGTGCCAGCAGTTTAACCCAGGGGGCGTACACTGAAGCTTTCTTT.